The sample holds one count of the clone carrying this T cell receptor (beta chain). This sample was taken from a study of blood T cell repertoires in COVID-19. Study information: COVID-19 samples, acute and convalescent, were from the United States, Italy and Spain. T cells, B-cell-depleted T cells, or PBMCs provided the cDNA or gDNA that served as material.

In the original analysis: The assay estimated nucleated cells by amplifying reference gene primers. The repertoire was sequenced with immunoSEQ multiplex PCR; TCRdb's copy has only in-frame clones and lacks some. V, J and clone size were drawn from that table, and D and trimming were deduced from the DNA. The table lists 200,000 to 300,000 clones, around nine tenths of them singletons. The CDR3 runs to 13 residues. Germline assignment: CDR1 SGHNT and CDR2 YYREEE (reference sequence). V lost 2 bases to trimming and J lost 4 bases; unmatched junction nucleotides: 2. The sequenced sample consisted of peripheral blood. This chain links TRBV5-4 with TRBJ1-1; 7 bases map to TRBD1. This TCR derives from a man between 35 and 55 years old who had recovered from COVID-19. CDR3 sequence (DNA): TGTGCCAGCAGCTTACGGGACAGCACTGAAGCTTTCTTT. Protein sequence: CASSLRDSTEAFF.